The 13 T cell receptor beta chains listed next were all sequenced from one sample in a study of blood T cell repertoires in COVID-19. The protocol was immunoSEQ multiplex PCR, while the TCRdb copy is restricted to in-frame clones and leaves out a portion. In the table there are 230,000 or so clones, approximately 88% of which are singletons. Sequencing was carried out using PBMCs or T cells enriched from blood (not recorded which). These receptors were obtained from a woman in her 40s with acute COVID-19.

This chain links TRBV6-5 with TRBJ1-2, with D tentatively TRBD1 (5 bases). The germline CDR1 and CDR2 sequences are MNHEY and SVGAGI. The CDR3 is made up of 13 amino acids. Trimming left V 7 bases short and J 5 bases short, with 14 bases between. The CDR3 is CASTGGLGYGYTF. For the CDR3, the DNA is TGTGCCAGCACCGGGGGACTTGGGTATGGCTACACCTTC.

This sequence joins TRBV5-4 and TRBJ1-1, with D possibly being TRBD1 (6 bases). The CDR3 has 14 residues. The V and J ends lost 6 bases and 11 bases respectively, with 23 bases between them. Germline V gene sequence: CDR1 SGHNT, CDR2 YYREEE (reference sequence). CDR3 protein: CASTLGSGGGVAFF. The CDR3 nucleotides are TGTGCCAGCACCCTGGGGTCGGGGGGCGGTGTGGCTTTCTTT.

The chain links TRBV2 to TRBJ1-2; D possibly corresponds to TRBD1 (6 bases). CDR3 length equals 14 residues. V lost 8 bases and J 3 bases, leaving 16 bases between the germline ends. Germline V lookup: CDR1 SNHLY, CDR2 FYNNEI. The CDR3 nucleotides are TGTGCCAGCTACCACGGGCAGGGGTACTATGGCTACACCTTC. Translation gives CASYHGQGYYGYTF.

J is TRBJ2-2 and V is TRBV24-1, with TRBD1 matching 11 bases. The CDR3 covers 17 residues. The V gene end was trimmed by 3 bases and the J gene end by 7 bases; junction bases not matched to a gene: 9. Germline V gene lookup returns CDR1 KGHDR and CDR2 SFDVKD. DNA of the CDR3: TGTGCCACCAGTGATCCCGGACAGGGGGCTTGGAGCGGGGAGCTGTTTTTT. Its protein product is CATSDPGQGAWSGELFF.

In DNA, the CDR3 is TGTGCCAGCAGCTTGCAGCAGGGGCGGTTGGGCGGGGAGCTGTTTTTT. This gives the protein CASSLQQGRLGGELFF. The chain uses TRBV5-4 and TRBJ2-2, with D perhaps TRBD1 (6 bases). V was cut by 1 base and J by 7 bases, with 17 bases left in between. The CDR3 length is 16 residues. The germline CDR1 and CDR2 sequences are SGHNT and YYREEE (reference sequence).

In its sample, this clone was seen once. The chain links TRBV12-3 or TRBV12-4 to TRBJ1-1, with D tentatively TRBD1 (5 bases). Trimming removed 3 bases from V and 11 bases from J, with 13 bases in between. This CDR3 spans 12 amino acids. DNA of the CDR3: TGTGCCAGCAGTTTGGGGGAGGCGATGGCTTTCTTT. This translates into CASSLGEAMAFF.

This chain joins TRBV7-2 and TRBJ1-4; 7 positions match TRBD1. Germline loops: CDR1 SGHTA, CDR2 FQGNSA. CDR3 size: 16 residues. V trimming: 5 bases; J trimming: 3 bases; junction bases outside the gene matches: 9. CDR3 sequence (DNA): TGTGCCAGCAGCCAAGAAATGACAGGGTCTAATGAAAAACTGTTTTTT. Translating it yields CASSQEMTGSNEKLFF.

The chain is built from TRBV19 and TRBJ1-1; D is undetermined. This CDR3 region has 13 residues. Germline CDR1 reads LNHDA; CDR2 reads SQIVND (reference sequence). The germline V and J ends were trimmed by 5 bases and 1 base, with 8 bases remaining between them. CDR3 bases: TGTGCCAGTAGTCGGGATAAGAACACTGAAGCTTTCTTT. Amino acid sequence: CASSRDKNTEAFF.

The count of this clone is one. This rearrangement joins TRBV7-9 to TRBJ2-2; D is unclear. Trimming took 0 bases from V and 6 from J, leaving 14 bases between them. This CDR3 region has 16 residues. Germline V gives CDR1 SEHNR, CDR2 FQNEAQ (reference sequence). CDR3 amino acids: CASSLALPARAGELFF. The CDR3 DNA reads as TGTGCCAGCAGCTTAGCATTACCGGCACGGGCCGGGGAGCTGTTTTTT.

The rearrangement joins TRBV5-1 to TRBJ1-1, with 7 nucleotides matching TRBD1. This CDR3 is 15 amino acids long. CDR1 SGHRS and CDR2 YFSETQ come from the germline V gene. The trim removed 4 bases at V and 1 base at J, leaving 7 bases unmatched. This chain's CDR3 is CASSLPQGTNTEAFF. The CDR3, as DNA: TGCGCCAGCAGCCTACCACAGGGGACGAACACTGAAGCTTTCTTT. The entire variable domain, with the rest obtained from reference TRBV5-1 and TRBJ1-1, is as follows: KAGVTQTPRYLIKTRGQQVTLSCSPISGHRSVSWYQQTPGQGLQFLFEYFSETQRNKGNFPGRFSGRQFSNSRSEMNVSTLELGDSALYLCASSLPQGTNTEAFFGQGTRLTVV.

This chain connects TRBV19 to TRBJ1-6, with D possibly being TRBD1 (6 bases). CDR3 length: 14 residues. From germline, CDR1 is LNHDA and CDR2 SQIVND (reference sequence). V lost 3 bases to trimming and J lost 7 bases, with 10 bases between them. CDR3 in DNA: TGTGCCAGTAGTATGGAGCAGGGGAATTCACCCCTCCACTTT. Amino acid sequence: CASSMEQGNSPLHF.

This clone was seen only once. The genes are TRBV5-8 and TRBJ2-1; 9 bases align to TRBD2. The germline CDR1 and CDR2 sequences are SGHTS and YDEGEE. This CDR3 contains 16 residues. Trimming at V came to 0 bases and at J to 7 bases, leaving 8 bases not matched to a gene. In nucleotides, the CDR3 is TGTGCCAGCAGCTTGGTCGGGACTAGCCCCACAAATGAGCAGTTCTTC. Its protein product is CASSLVGTSPTNEQFF.

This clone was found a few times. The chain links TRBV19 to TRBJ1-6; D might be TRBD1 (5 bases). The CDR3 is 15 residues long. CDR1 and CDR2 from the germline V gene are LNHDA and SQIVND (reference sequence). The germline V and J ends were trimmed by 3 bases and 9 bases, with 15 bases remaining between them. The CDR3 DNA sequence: TGTGCCAGTAGTATCGGGCAGGGTGGGATTTCACCCCTCCACTTT. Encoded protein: CASSIGQGGISPLHF.